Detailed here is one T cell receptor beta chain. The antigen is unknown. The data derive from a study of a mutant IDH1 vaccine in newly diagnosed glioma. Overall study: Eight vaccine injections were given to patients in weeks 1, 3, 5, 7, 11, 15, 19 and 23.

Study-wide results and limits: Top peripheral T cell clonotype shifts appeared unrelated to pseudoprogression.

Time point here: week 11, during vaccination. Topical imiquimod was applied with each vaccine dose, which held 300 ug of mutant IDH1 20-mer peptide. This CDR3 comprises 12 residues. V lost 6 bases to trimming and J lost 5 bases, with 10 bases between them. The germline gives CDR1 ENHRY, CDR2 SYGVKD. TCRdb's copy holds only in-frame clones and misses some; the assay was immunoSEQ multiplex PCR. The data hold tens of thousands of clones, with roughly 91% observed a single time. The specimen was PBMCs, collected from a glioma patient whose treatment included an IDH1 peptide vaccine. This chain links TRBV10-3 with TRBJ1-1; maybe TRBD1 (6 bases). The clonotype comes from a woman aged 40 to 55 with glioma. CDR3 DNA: TGTGCCATCAGCGTACAGGGAACTGAAGCTTTCTTT. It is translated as CAISVQGTEAFF.